A selection of T cell receptor beta chains follows, all from one sample in a study of blood T cell repertoires in COVID-19. TCRdb's table, derived via immunoSEQ multiplex PCR, lists solely in-frame clones and lacks some. This table has under 150,000 clones, roughly four fifths appearing once. Material for sequencing was PBMCs or T cells enriched from blood (not recorded which). The receptors derive from a man aged 25-45 years who had recovered from COVID-19. Each CDR3 is given with its conserved first and last residue. Fields, in order: J gene, V gene, CDR3 protein.

J gene: TRBJ1-2
V gene: TRBV6-5
CDR3 protein: CASSQQGARGYTF

J gene: TRBJ1-2
V gene: TRBV30
CDR3 protein: CACIDRGKDGYTF

J gene: TRBJ1-5
V gene: TRBV7-9
CDR3 protein: CASSLGQGVGQPQHF

J gene: TRBJ1-4
V gene: TRBV19
CDR3 protein: CASSIGPFHVF

J gene: TRBJ2-1
V gene: TRBV9
CDR3 protein: CASSVAREWYNEQFF

J gene: TRBJ1-1
V gene: TRBV12-3/TRBV12-4
CDR3 protein: CASRTQENTEAFF

J gene: TRBJ2-5
V gene: TRBV6-5
CDR3 protein: CASSQGASEETQYF

J gene: TRBJ2-2
V gene: TRBV6-1
CDR3 protein: CASSEGGTSNPGELFF

J gene: TRBJ2-6
V gene: TRBV25-1
CDR3 protein: CASSVIGANVLTF

J gene: TRBJ2-2
V gene: TRBV5-1
CDR3 protein: CASSDGTGPPNTGELFF

J gene: TRBJ1-5
V gene: TRBV9
CDR3 protein: CASSTGQGGRVPQHF

J gene: TRBJ2-4
V gene: TRBV24-1
CDR3 protein: CATRPAGAEKNIQYF

J gene: TRBJ2-1
V gene: TRBV2
CDR3 protein: CAREQGGNEQFF

J gene: TRBJ2-5
V gene: TRBV12-5
CDR3 protein: CASAGGFGDQETQYF

J gene: TRBJ1-3
V gene: TRBV28
CDR3 protein: CASSFGRGLRGNTIYF

J gene: TRBJ2-5
V gene: TRBV7-3
CDR3 protein: CASSTPLAGVETQYF

J gene: TRBJ1-5
V gene: TRBV18
CDR3 protein: CASSRASNQPQHF

J gene: TRBJ2-3
V gene: TRBV27
CDR3 protein: CASSSTMGLATDTQYF

J gene: TRBJ1-2
V gene: TRBV6-1
CDR3 protein: CASSEAQTRFGSYYTF

J gene: TRBJ2-5
V gene: TRBV2
CDR3 protein: CASRRPQETQYF

J gene: TRBJ2-6
V gene: TRBV24-1
CDR3 protein: CATSPGGASGANVLTF

J gene: TRBJ2-7
V gene: TRBV6-5
CDR3 protein: CASSYGTGGAYEQYF

J gene: TRBJ2-5
V gene: TRBV11-2
CDR3 protein: CASSLGTGVTQYF

J gene: TRBJ2-1
V gene: TRBV10-3
CDR3 protein: CATRDREDNEQFF

J gene: TRBJ1-6
V gene: TRBV11-2
CDR3 protein: CASSTRGRADSPLHF

J gene: TRBJ1-4
V gene: TRBV12-5
CDR3 protein: CASGLQGNEKLFF

J gene: TRBJ1-2
V gene: TRBV5-1
CDR3 protein: CASRPQGDYGYTF

J gene: TRBJ2-5
V gene: TRBV6-2/TRBV6-3
CDR3 protein: CASSPGRETQYF

J gene: TRBJ2-3
V gene: TRBV5-1
CDR3 protein: CASRTRSGTDTQYF